These T cell receptor beta chains were read from a single sample in a study of blood T cell repertoires in COVID-19. Measured with immunoSEQ multiplex PCR; TCRdb has only the in-frame clones, and not every one. In the table there are hundreds of thousands of clones, about 83% of which are singletons. Source material: PBMCs or T cells enriched from blood (not recorded which). These receptors were obtained from a woman in her forties or fifties who had recovered from COVID-19. CDR3s include the opening cysteine and the closing phenylalanine or tryptophan. Only some rows state a clone size, as once, few, many or a class for expanded clones.

V: TRBV5-1; J: TRBJ2-2; size: NA; CDR3: CASSGTSPPTGELFF
V: TRBV12-5; J: TRBJ1-1; size: NA; CDR3: CASGPGKNTEAFF
V: TRBV12-3/TRBV12-4; J: TRBJ1-4; size: few; CDR3: CASRSEEEKLFF
V: TRBV7-2; J: TRBJ1-4; size: NA; CDR3: CASSSRSGHLASGLFF
V: TRBV6-2/TRBV6-3; J: TRBJ2-7; size: NA; CDR3: CASSSTSGGSYEQYF
V: TRBV27; J: TRBJ1-1; size: NA; CDR3: CASSGDTEAFF
V: TRBV3-1/TRBV3-2; J: TRBJ2-3; size: NA; CDR3: CASSQEIAGGPADTQYF
V: TRBV6-2/TRBV6-3; J: TRBJ1-1; size: NA; CDR3: CASSIRWTGVMNTEAFF
V: TRBV2; J: TRBJ2-1; size: few; CDR3: CASSTKIGLAGGIDNEQFF
V: TRBV28; J: TRBJ2-7; size: NA; CDR3: CASSGGVADSYEQYF
V: TRBV7-2; J: TRBJ2-2; size: NA; CDR3: CASSSGLETGELFF
V: TRBV2; J: TRBJ2-3; size: NA; CDR3: CASSPGLAIPDTQYF
V: TRBV4-3; J: TRBJ2-7; size: NA; CDR3: CASSQDSRQGTYEQYF
V: TRBV5-4; J: TRBJ2-2; size: few; CDR3: CASTDKAKNTGELFF
V: TRBV5-6; J: TRBJ1-1; size: few; CDR3: CASSLARGLEPEAFF
V: TRBV5-4; J: TRBJ1-6; size: NA; CDR3: CASSLGQANNSPLHF
V: TRBV5-1; J: TRBJ1-1; size: NA; CDR3: CASSPWTGADTEAFF
V: TRBV28; J: TRBJ2-7; size: NA; CDR3: CARFCGGRRFEQYF
V: TRBV7-9; J: TRBJ1-1; size: once; CDR3: CASSDQGEVTEAFF
V: TRBV2; J: TRBJ2-2; size: NA; CDR3: CASSSWPAELFF
V: TRBV15; J: TRBJ2-6; size: NA; CDR3: CATSRVPTSGANVLTF
V: TRBV6-2/TRBV6-3; J: TRBJ1-1; size: NA; CDR3: CASSYVSQNTEAFF